The 29 T cell receptor beta chains below all came from one sample that was sequenced in a study of control samples from healthy donors and cancer patients (dated by TCRdb to 2020 to 2021). Receptor amplification or capture employed the immunoSEQ multiplex PCR assay. What TCRdb holds here is the immuneACCESS table cut down to in-frame rearrangements. Part of the clones is not present; checked against another copy, under half of the missing clones reflect an unresolved V gene, and the others are unexplained. Within this sample are fewer than 500,000 clones, with over 75% of them counted one time only. The ten largest account for 6% to 7% of the sample. Sequencing was performed on PBMCs. These TCRs come from a man in his forties with head and neck cancer.

A few counts support this clone. The sample holds other DNA sequences that translate to the same CDR3. This chain joins TRBV5-1 and TRBJ2-3; D call uncertain. V dropped 5 bases and J dropped 3 bases, with 4 bases sitting between them. This CDR3 comprises 11 residues. Germline V gene sequence: CDR1 SGHRS, CDR2 YFSETQ. The CDR3 DNA reads TGCGCCAGCAGTATTACAGATACGCAGTATTTT. Its translation is CASSITDTQYF.

The J gene is TRBJ2-3, the V gene TRBV10-3; 8 bases match TRBD2. CDR1 and CDR2 from the germline V gene are ENHRY and SYGVKD. The CDR3 length is 20 residues. The ends lost 3 bases at V and 1 base at J; junction bases unmatched: 18. The CDR3 sequence: CAISDFDRRAPGGGTDTQYF. CDR3 nucleotide sequence: TGTGCCATCAGTGACTTCGACAGGCGAGCTCCGGGAGGGGGCACAGATACGCAGTATTTT.

This clone turned up a few times. The V gene is TRBV5-1, the J gene TRBJ2-7; D perhaps matches TRBD2 (6 bases). Germline CDR1 reads SGHRS; CDR2 reads YFSETQ. CDR3 length: 17 residues. Trimming stripped 0 bases from V and 2 bases from J, with 18 bases between. CDR3 nucleotide sequence: TGCGCCAGCAGCTTGGCAGATTGGGGGGAGAGAACCTACGAGCAGTACTTC. Amino acids: CASSLADWGERTYEQYF. Full variable domain (rest looked up from reference TRBV5-1 and TRBJ2-7): KAGVTQTPRYLIKTRGQQVTLSCSPISGHRSVSWYQQTPGQGLQFLFEYFSETQRNKGNFPGRFSGRQFSNSRSEMNVSTLELGDSALYLCASSLADWGERTYEQYFGPGTRLTVT.

V gene TRBV18 combines with J gene TRBJ2-7; weak D call: TRBD1 (5 bases). The CDR3 extends over 13 amino acids. Trimming removed 2 bases from V and 3 bases from J, with 8 bases in between. Per germline, CDR1 KGHSH and CDR2 LQKENI. The CDR3 DNA reads as TGTGCCAGCTCACCAGGGGCTGGCTACGAGCAGTACTTC. It is translated as CASSPGAGYEQYF.

In the case of this clone: Its ends do not fully match the called genes, so a read error is possible. In the same sample, other DNA sequences code for this CDR3. The chain uses TRBV6-5 and TRBJ2-7; the match to TRBD2 covers 9 bases. CDR1 and CDR2 from the germline V gene are MNHEY and SVGAGI. The CDR3 has 14 amino acids. The CDR3 DNA follows: TGTGCCAGCAGACCCTCGGGACTAGCTGCCGAGCAATACTTC. It codes for CASRPSGLAAEQYF.

The table lists this clone with a count of one. The rearrangement uses TRBV5-4 and TRBJ2-1; 7 bases align to TRBD1. From germline, CDR1 is SGHNT and CDR2 YYREEE (reference sequence). The ends lost 2 bases at V and 5 bases at J; junction bases unmatched: 10. The CDR3 consists of 16 residues. The CDR3 region has the DNA TGTGCCAGCAGCTTAGGCAGGGTAAGGGGGCACAATGAGCAGTTCTTC. It codes for CASSLGRVRGHNEQFF. Using reference TRBV5-4 and TRBJ2-1 for the parts outside the CDR3, the full variable domain is ETGVTQSPTHLIKTRGQQVTLRCSSQSGHNTVSWYQQALGQGPQFIFQYYREEENGRGNFPPRFSGLQFPNYSSELNVNALELDDSALYLCASSLGRVRGHNEQFFGPGTRLTVL.

The chain employs TRBV9 and TRBJ2-1, with D perhaps TRBD2 (5 bases). V lost 4 bases, J lost 7 bases, and 15 bases lay in between. Germline CDR1 reads SGDLS; CDR2 reads YYNGEE. This CDR3 spans 14 amino acids. This CDR3 is CASSPFSPGNEQFF. The CDR3 coding sequence is TGTGCCAGCAGCCCCTTCTCCCCGGGGAATGAGCAGTTCTTC.

This clone was found a few times. The chain uses TRBV21-1 and TRBJ1-6. TRBV21-1 is listed as a pseudogene. The CDR3 spans 16 residues. Here the CDR3 DNA reads TGTGCCAGCAGCAAACCCTCCGCCGAGCCCAATTCACCCCTCCACTTT. Encoded protein: CASSKPSAEPNSPLHF.

Only a few counts were recorded for this clone. This chain connects TRBV5-1 to TRBJ2-7; D is unclear. This CDR3 has 14 residues. Between the trimmed V and J ends, which lost 0 bases and 3 bases, there was a span of 10 bases. Germline-derived CDR1 and CDR2 are SGHRS and YFSETQ. CDR3 DNA: TGCGCCAGCAGCTTGGAACCGAATATCTACGAGCAGTACTTC. Translated: CASSLEPNIYEQYF.

The rearrangement joins TRBV6-2 or TRBV6-3 to TRBJ1-2, with 10 bases identical to TRBD1. Germline CDR1 MNHEY, CDR2 SVGEGT. With V trimmed by 5 bases and J by 4 bases, 13 bases remained unmatched. This CDR3 region has 17 residues. The CDR3 DNA reads as TGTGCCAGCAGTCCCGGGACAGGGGCCACCGCGGGCTATGGCTACACCTTC. Protein: CASSPGTGATAGYGYTF.

As concerns this clone: At the DNA level, this CDR3 is encoded by other sequences in the same sample as well. V gene TRBV6-6 combines with J gene TRBJ1-1, with D possibly TRBD1 on 6 matching bases. The CDR3 contains 16 residues. Germline CDR1 and CDR2: MNHNY and SVGAGI (reference sequence). Between the trimmed V and J ends, which lost 0 bases and 1 base, there was a span of 12 bases. The CDR3 protein is CASSYSEGGANTEAFF. CDR3 bases: TGTGCCAGCAGTTACTCGGAGGGGGGGGCGAACACTGAAGCTTTCTTT.

Only a few counts were recorded for this clone. The chain carries TRBV7-9 and TRBJ2-7; 9 nucleotides match TRBD1. Germline V gene data show CDR1 as SEHNR and CDR2 as FQNEAQ (reference sequence). The trim removed 4 bases at V and 0 bases at J, leaving 10 bases unmatched. This CDR3 has 17 amino acids. CDR3 bases: TGTGCCAGCAGCTCGACCGGGACAGGGCCTCACTCCTACGAGCAGTACTTC. Translated: CASSSTGTGPHSYEQYF.

The V call is TRBV27, the J call TRBJ2-3; D uncertain. This CDR3 comprises 15 residues. CDR1 is MNHEY and CDR2 is SMNVEV in the germline V gene (reference sequence). V lost 5 bases and J lost 2, with 14 bases in between. The CDR3 nucleotides read TGTGCCAGCAGTCCCATCGACACTAACACAGATACGCAGTATTTT. Protein sequence: CASSPIDTNTDTQYF.

This chain uses TRBV12-3 or TRBV12-4 with TRBJ2-7, with no clear D. Between the trimmed V and J ends, which lost 3 bases and 0 bases, there was a span of 6 bases. The CDR3 consists of 13 residues. CDR3 protein: CASSFGGSYEQYF. CDR3 bases: TGTGCCAGCAGTTTTGGCGGCTCCTACGAGCAGTACTTC.

As to this clone: Distinct nucleotide sequences in the sample also encode this CDR3. This chain links TRBV15 with TRBJ2-3; possible D gene TRBD2, 7 bases. V was shortened by 0 bases and J by 0 bases, with 13 bases between the two germline ends. The CDR3 is made up of 17 amino acids. From germline, CDR1 is LNHNV and CDR2 YYDKDF (reference sequence). As DNA, the CDR3 is TGTGCCACCAGCAGAGATCTTGCGGGGGCAAGCACAGATACGCAGTATTTT. It encodes CATSRDLAGASTDTQYF. Full variable domain (missing parts from reference TRBV15 and TRBJ2-3): DAMVIQNPRYQVTQFGKPVTLSCSQTLNHNVMYWYQQKSSQAPKLLFHYYDKDFNNEADTPDNFQSRRPNTSFCFLDIRSPGLGDTAMYLCATSRDLAGASTDTQYFGPGTRLTVL.

V gene TRBV7-9 combines with J gene TRBJ2-7; 8 nucleotides line up with TRBD1. This CDR3 region has 16 residues. Germline CDR1 reads SEHNR; CDR2 reads FQNEAQ (reference sequence). Trimming removed 4 bases from V and 4 bases from J; junction bases left unmatched: 12. The CDR3 protein is CASSSVGQGRSYEQYF. The CDR3, as DNA: TGTGCCAGCAGCTCTGTTGGACAGGGCAGGTCATACGAGCAGTACTTC.

This chain connects TRBV7-9 to TRBJ2-2; D gene uncertain. The V and J ends lost 8 bases and 4 bases respectively, with 11 bases between them. This CDR3 has 13 amino acids. Germline CDR1 is SEHNR and CDR2 is FQNEAQ (reference sequence). Written as DNA, the CDR3 is TGTGCCAGCCCAGAAAAAGCCACCGGGGAGCTGTTTTTT. Translated: CASPEKATGELFF.

V and J are TRBV5-1 and TRBJ2-3; D unclear. V lost 0 bases to trimming and J lost 8 bases, with 7 bases between them. The CDR3 has 12 residues. Germline V CDR1 and CDR2: SGHRS, YFSETQ. CDR3 DNA: TGCGCCAGCAGCTTGGAGGGTCCTACGCAGTATTTT. It yields the protein CASSLEGPTQYF.

The sample holds one count of this clone. V and J are TRBV4-1 and TRBJ1-1; 7 bases map to TRBD1. Germline values: CDR1 MGHRA, CDR2 YSYEKL. The CDR3 has 15 residues. V was clipped by 2 bases and J by 0 bases; unmatched bases: 3. For the CDR3, the DNA is TGCGCCAGCAGCCAAACGGGACAGCTGAACACTGAAGCTTTCTTT. Its translation is CASSQTGQLNTEAFF.

The rearrangement joins TRBV5-1 to TRBJ2-1; maybe TRBD2 (5 bases). The CDR3 is 14 residues long. Trimming removed 7 bases at V and 4 bases at J, with 15 bases between. The germline CDR1 and CDR2 sequences are SGHRS and YFSETQ. The CDR3 is CASYRRGNYNEQFF. CDR3 nucleotides: TGCGCCAGCTACAGACGGGGTAATTACAATGAGCAGTTCTTC. Full variable domain (missing parts from reference TRBV5-1 and TRBJ2-1): KAGVTQTPRYLIKTRGQQVTLSCSPISGHRSVSWYQQTPGQGLQFLFEYFSETQRNKGNFPGRFSGRQFSNSRSEMNVSTLELGDSALYLCASYRRGNYNEQFFGPGTRLTVL.

The CDR3 DNA follows: TGTGCCAGTAGTATAGGAGCTAGCGGGAGAGAGACCCAGTACTTC. This translates into CASSIGASGRETQYF. This chain joins TRBV19 and TRBJ2-5; TRBD2 aligns across 10 bases. The CDR3 totals 15 residues. After removal of 1 base from V and 4 bases from J, the junction contained 3 bases not matched to a gene. Germline V gene lookup returns CDR1 LNHDA and CDR2 SQIVND (reference sequence). The variable domain in full, completed from reference TRBV19 and TRBJ2-5, reads DGGITQSPKYLFRKEGQNVTLSCEQNLNHDAMYWYRQDPGQGLRLIYYSQIVNDFQKGDIAEGYSVSREKKESFPLTVTSAQKNPTAFYLCASSIGASGRETQYFGPGTRLLVL.

V and J are TRBV7-6 and TRBJ2-5; maybe TRBD2 (6 bases). There are 15 residues in the CDR3. V lost 1 base, J lost 1 base, and 10 bases lay in between. Germline lookup yields CDR1 SGHVS and CDR2 FNYEAQ. The CDR3 loop is CASSLGRRGQETQYF. The CDR3 coding sequence is TGTGCCAGCAGCTTAGGCCGGAGGGGCCAAGAGACCCAGTACTTC. Supplemented by reference TRBV7-6 and TRBJ2-5, the full variable domain reads GAGVSQSPRYKVTKRGQDVALRCDPISGHVSLYWYRQALGQGPEFLTYFNYEAQQDKSGLPNDRFSAERPEGSISTLTIQRTEQRDSAMYRCASSLGRRGQETQYFGPGTRLLVL.

The rearrangement links TRBV12-5 to TRBJ1-2, with a possible D match to TRBD1 (6 bases). Between the trimmed V and J ends, which lost 2 bases and 4 bases, there was a span of 17 bases. Germline V CDR1 and CDR2: LGHNT, FRNRAP. The CDR3 consists of 16 residues. CDR3 amino acids: CASGLPRGGGVYGYTF. The CDR3 nucleotides are TGTGCTAGTGGTTTGCCACGGGGAGGGGGGGTCTATGGCTACACCTTC.

V is TRBV5-1 and J is TRBJ2-1; possibly TRBD1 for D (6 bases). Germline CDR1 is SGHRS and CDR2 is YFSETQ. The CDR3 extends over 15 amino acids. Trimming took 1 base from V and 0 from J, leaving 8 bases between them. The DNA for the CDR3 is TGCGCCAGCAGCTTGCAGGGGTACTCCTACAATGAGCAGTTCTTC. Translated, it gives CASSLQGYSYNEQFF.

The J gene is TRBJ2-1, the V gene TRBV3-1 (or the pseudogene TRBV3-2), with D unresolved. Germline loops: CDR1 LGHDT, CDR2 YNNKEL (reference sequence). Trimming pared 1 base from V and 0 bases from J, leaving 7 bases between. This CDR3 comprises 15 residues. The CDR3 spells CASSQVWNSYNEQFF. In DNA, the CDR3 is TGTGCCAGCAGCCAAGTATGGAACTCCTACAATGAGCAGTTCTTC.

This clone appeared a few times. This chain joins TRBV27 and TRBJ2-3, with a tentative D call TRBD1 (5 bases). CDR3 length: 15 amino acids. Germline values: CDR1 MNHEY, CDR2 SMNVEV (reference sequence). The V end lost 7 bases, the J end lost 3 bases, and 17 bases lay between the germline ends. The CDR3 region has the DNA TGTGCCAGCACTAAGTGGGCAGGGTCAACAGATACGCAGTATTTT. This gives the protein CASTKWAGSTDTQYF.

The chain's CDR3 is CASLSLVGPYGYTF. In nucleotides, the CDR3 is TGTGCCAGCCTCTCCCTAGTGGGACCCTATGGCTACACCTTC. V and J are TRBV27 and TRBJ1-2, with a tentative D call TRBD1 (5 bases). V was shortened by 8 bases and J by 4 bases, with 17 bases between the two germline ends. CDR1 and CDR2 (germline): MNHEY, SMNVEV (reference sequence). CDR3 length: 14 amino acids.

The chain carries TRBV7-2 and TRBJ2-1, with 8 bases identical to TRBD1. This CDR3 has 13 residues. The germline V gene has CDR1 SGHTA and CDR2 FQGNSA. V lost 10 bases and J lost 6; bases outside the gene matches: 8. The CDR3 coding sequence is TGTGCCACTAAGACAGGGGACGGCAATGAGCAGTTCTTC. Amino acids: CATKTGDGNEQFF.

The chain joins TRBV5-8 to TRBJ2-3, with 16 positions matching TRBD2. Trimming took 4 bases from V and 5 from J; bases not matched to a gene: 7. The CDR3 is made up of 17 amino acids. Germline CDR1 SGHTS, CDR2 YDEGEE. The CDR3 sequence: CASSRGLAGGPEDTQYF. In DNA, the CDR3 is TGTGCCAGCAGCCGGGGACTAGCGGGAGGGCCAGAAGATACGCAGTATTTT. Filled out from reference TRBV5-8 and TRBJ2-3, the complete variable domain reads EAGVTQSPTHLIKTRGQQATLRCSPISGHTSVYWYQQALGLGLQFLLWYDEGEERNRGNFPPRFSGRQFPNYSSELNVNALELEDSALYLCASSRGLAGGPEDTQYFGPGTRLTVL.